One T cell receptor (beta chain) is described in this entry. Its antigen is not identified. Using a J-beta primer mix together with a sample-barcoded 5' primer, a second PCR was run for roughly 6 to 12 cycles. The template-switch adaptor, which had 12 random nucleotides, put a tag on each cDNA molecule. From each sample, at least 2.5 million paired-end reads containing CDR3 were obtained. TCRdb re-called the 5' RACE reads with MiXCR, one entry per CDR3 protein. The sample lists about 830,000 distinct CDR3 sequences, 60% to 80% occurring once. CDR3 size: 15 residues. CDR1 and CDR2 from the germline V gene are MNHEY and SMNVEV (reference sequence). V was clipped by 5 bases and J by 2 bases; unmatched bases: 9. The data derive from a study of blood T cells in healthy people across ages. Study details: There was about one barcoded beta molecule captured by template switching per two T cells. Study outcomes and limitations: In long-lived donors, naive CD4+ cell counts and diversity exceeded those of aged donors.

The chain recombines TRBV27 with TRBJ2-7, with 7 bases fitting TRBD1. The receptor comes from a man in his thirties or forties in good health. Source material: blood. The CDR3 sequence: CASSHTGAFAYEQYF. DNA of the CDR3: TGTGCCAGCAGTCATACAGGGGCCTTCGCCTACGAGCAGTACTTC.